A single sample gave rise to the 28 T cell receptor beta chains below, sequenced in a study of T-cell memory formation after mild COVID-19. In TCRdb, the 5' RACE reads were re-called with MiXCR into one record per CDR3 protein. The repertoire holds about 150,000 distinct CDR3 sequences, about 15% seen once, with around an eighth in the top ten. The sequenced sample was PBMCs or a T cell subset sorted from them (not recorded which). The receptors derive from an adult woman who had mild COVID-19 (a few samples of this study predate the infection). Cell type and time point are not known.

In its sample, this clonotype was seen a few times. The chain joins TRBV15 to TRBJ2-5; 7 nucleotides match TRBD2. This CDR3 comprises 16 residues. CDR1 and CDR2 (germline): LNHNV, YYDKDF (reference sequence). Unmatched junction bases numbered 11, after V lost 4 bases and J lost 3 bases. The CDR3 spells CATSTTSLGLKETQYF. In nucleotides, the CDR3 is TGTGCCACCAGCACGACTAGCCTCGGCCTAAAAGAGACCCAGTACTTC.

This chain connects TRBV3-1 to TRBJ1-6, with a weak D call TRBD1 (5 bases). The ends were cut back, 6 bases at V and 7 bases at J, with 19 bases in the middle. The germline gives CDR1 LGHDT, CDR2 YNNKEL (reference sequence). CDR3 length: 16 amino acids. The CDR3 reads CASRAIWDGDNSPLHF. CDR3 DNA sequence: TGTGCCAGCAGAGCAATCTGGGACGGGGACAATTCACCCCTCCACTTT. The whole variable domain, remainder taken from reference TRBV3-1 and TRBJ1-6, is DTAVSQTPKYLVTQMGNDKSIKCEQNLGHDTMYWYKQDSKKFLKIMFSYNNKELIINETVPNRFSPKSPDKAHLNLHINSLELGDSAVYFCASRAIWDGDNSPLHFGNGTRLTVT.

The chain is built from TRBV7-3 and TRBJ2-5; 8 positions match TRBD2. Per the germline V gene, CDR1 is SGHTA and CDR2 is FQGTGA. The V gene end was trimmed by 4 bases and the J gene end by 2 bases; junction bases not matched to a gene: 9. The CDR3 totals 16 residues. The CDR3 loop is CASSYGQPGGQETQYF. CDR3 sequence (DNA): TGTGCCAGCAGCTACGGACAGCCGGGGGGGCAAGAGACCCAGTACTTC.

The genes are TRBV3-1 and TRBJ2-3; a weak D match, TRBD2 (5 bases). The CDR3 has 15 amino acids. Trimming shortened V by 0 bases and J by 6 bases, and 13 bases separated the two germline ends. Germline V lookup: CDR1 LGHDT, CDR2 YNNKEL (reference sequence). The CDR3 bases are TGTGCCAGCAGCCAAGACGAAGGTCCGGGGGATACGCAGTATTTT. This codes for CASSQDEGPGDTQYF.

This clonotype was seen a few times. The chain has TRBV7-9 and TRBJ2-7; D possibly corresponds to TRBD2 (6 bases). Trimming cost V 5 bases and J 3 bases, with 14 bases left between them. The CDR3 length is 14 residues. Germline-derived CDR1 and CDR2 are SEHNR and FQNEAQ (reference sequence). The CDR3 is CASSPPGLLYEQYF. The DNA for the CDR3 is TGTGCCAGCAGCCCCCCGGGACTTCTCTACGAGCAGTACTTC.

The V call is TRBV7-9, the J call TRBJ2-1; D not resolved. The CDR3 consists of 12 residues. CDR1 and CDR2 (germline): SEHNR, FQNEAQ (reference sequence). Trimming stripped 5 bases from V and 7 bases from J, with 9 bases between. The CDR3 region is CASSPQRNEQFF. For the CDR3, the DNA is TGTGCCAGCAGCCCCCAGAGAAATGAGCAGTTCTTC.

This sequence joins TRBV6-1 and TRBJ2-2; 8 bases are shared with TRBD2. This CDR3 has 16 residues. V was pared by 6 bases and J by 4 bases, with 10 bases of the junction left unmatched. Per the germline V gene, CDR1 is MNHNS and CDR2 is SASEGT. The CDR3 bases are TGTGCCAGCAGGGCTTTCGGGAGGGTCGCCACCGGGGAGCTGTTTTTT. Its protein is CASRAFGRVATGELFF.

The J gene is TRBJ2-7, the V gene TRBV29-1; 9 nucleotides match TRBD2. After removal of 2 bases from V and 2 bases from J, the junction contained 7 bases not matched to a gene. Germline V gene sequence: CDR1 SQVTM, CDR2 ANQGSEA. CDR3 length equals 15 residues. Here the CDR3 reads CSVERRLADTYEQYF. In nucleotides, the CDR3 is TGCAGCGTTGAAAGAAGACTAGCGGATACCTACGAGCAGTACTTC.

The chain employs TRBV3-1 and TRBJ1-1, with D hard to call. This CDR3 contains 15 residues. Germline CDR1 LGHDT, CDR2 YNNKEL (reference sequence). The V end was cut by 5 bases, the J end by 5 bases, with 18 bases between. This CDR3 is CASSVAGSLGTEAFF. CDR3 in DNA: TGTGCCAGCAGCGTTGCGGGATCCCTGGGGACTGAAGCTTTCTTT.

The chain combines TRBV28 with TRBJ2-7; unclear D gene. The CDR3 totals 12 residues. V shed 4 bases and J shed 4 bases, with 8 bases lying between them. Germline-derived CDR1 and CDR2 are MDHEN and SYDVKM. The CDR3 DNA follows: TGTGCCAGCAGTTCAAACTGGTACGAGCAGTACTTC. Translation gives CASSSNWYEQYF.

This clonotype was seen a few times. The chain couples TRBV10-3 to TRBJ2-7, with D unresolved. This CDR3 contains 13 residues. Germline values: CDR1 ENHRY, CDR2 SYGVKD. With 2 bases removed from V and 6 bases from J, the gap between germline ends came to 11 bases. CDR3 sequence: CAISEMVRSEQYF. The CDR3 DNA reads TGTGCCATCAGTGAGATGGTCCGGAGCGAGCAGTACTTC.

The table lists this clonotype with a few counts. The V gene is TRBV29-1, the J gene TRBJ2-1; TRBD2 matches 10 bases. Germline CDR1 and CDR2: SQVTM and ANQGSEA. The CDR3 totals 15 residues. Trimming at V came to 4 bases and at J to 9 bases, leaving 12 bases not matched to a gene. The CDR3 region has the DNA TGCAGCGTTGGGGGACTAGCGTCGGTTTTGATTGAGCAGTTCTTC. Translation: CSVGGLASVLIEQFF.

Only a few counts were recorded for this clonotype. The V gene is TRBV12-3 or TRBV12-4, the J gene TRBJ2-1; 9 bases line up with TRBD2. Trimming removed 6 bases from V and 0 bases from J; junction bases left unmatched: 6. This CDR3 spans 16 amino acids. Written as DNA, the CDR3 is TGTGCCAGCAGCCGGGGCGGGAGGGCCTCCTACAATGAGCAGTTCTTC. Its protein is CASSRGGRASYNEQFF.

This clonotype appeared a few times. The chain combines TRBV12-3 or TRBV12-4 with TRBJ2-7; 9 positions match TRBD2. CDR3 length: 14 amino acids. V dropped 7 bases and J dropped 2; count of bases not matched to a gene: 6. The CDR3 region is CASTLSGSPYEQYF. DNA for the CDR3: TGTGCCAGCACCCTTAGCGGGAGCCCCTACGAGCAGTACTTC.

Only a few counts were recorded for this clonotype. The rearrangement links TRBV6-5 to TRBJ2-5; 14 bases fit TRBD2. This CDR3 is 18 amino acids long. Germline loops: CDR1 MNHEY, CDR2 SVGAGI. The J segment lost 4 bases and the V segment lost 4 bases, leaving 11 bases of the junction unmatched. The CDR3 DNA reads TGTGCCAGCAGTTGGGATCTGACTAGCGGGAGGGCCAGAGAGACCCAGTACTTC. Residues: CASSWDLTSGRARETQYF.

This rearrangement joins TRBV27 to TRBJ2-7, with unresolved D. Trimming took 6 bases from V and 0 from J, leaving 9 bases between them. The CDR3 is 13 residues long. CDR1 MNHEY and CDR2 SMNVEV come from the germline V gene (reference sequence). In DNA, the CDR3 is TGTGCCAGCAGGACACTGAGCTCCTACGAGCAGTACTTC. Amino acid sequence: CASRTLSSYEQYF.

V is TRBV24-1 and J is TRBJ2-1, with TRBD2 identical over 13 bases. Germline V CDR1 and CDR2: KGHDR, SFDVKD. V shed 0 bases, J shed 8 bases, and the junction held 3 bases outside the gene matches. CDR3 size: 16 residues. This CDR3 reads CATSDLPGTSGDEQFF. CDR3 bases: TGTGCCACCAGTGATTTGCCCGGGACTAGCGGGGATGAGCAGTTCTTC.

The rearrangement links TRBV4-2 to TRBJ1-2; 8 bases align to TRBD1. Unmatched junction bases numbered 6, after V lost 6 bases and J lost 6 bases. Germline CDR1 reads LGHNA; CDR2 reads YNFKEQ. This CDR3 is 13 amino acids long. The CDR3 sequence: CASSFTGGDGYTF. The CDR3 bases are TGTGCCAGCAGTTTCACAGGGGGAGATGGCTACACCTTC.

The chain uses TRBV5-1 and TRBJ2-2; D unresolved. The CDR3 is 11 residues long. Trimming left V 7 bases short and J 2 bases short, with 3 bases between. Germline CDR1 SGHRS, CDR2 YFSETQ. The CDR3 DNA follows: TGCGCCAGCGGTAACACCGGGGAGCTGTTTTTT. It translates to CASGNTGELFF.

This clonotype was observed a handful of times. The chain has TRBV12-3 or TRBV12-4 and TRBJ1-2; D ambiguous. The length of the CDR3 is 15 residues. The germline V and J ends were trimmed by 1 base and 2 bases, with 11 bases remaining between them. CDR3 bases: TGTGCCAGCAGTTTAGATGCAGGATCAAACTATGGCTACACCTTC. This encodes CASSLDAGSNYGYTF.

This rearrangement joins TRBV5-1 to TRBJ2-3, with D uncertain. Germline CDR1 is SGHRS and CDR2 is YFSETQ. This CDR3 region has 17 residues. Trimming stripped 0 bases from V and 2 bases from J, with 16 bases between. In nucleotides, the CDR3 is TGCGCCAGCAGCTTGGCATTCTCTGGTGGATCCACAGATACGCAGTATTTT. Amino acids: CASSLAFSGGSTDTQYF.

This clonotype turned up a few times. The V call is TRBV7-6, the J call TRBJ2-3, with D possibly being TRBD1 (5 bases). Trimming removed 5 bases at V and 9 bases at J, with 18 bases between. Germline-derived CDR1 and CDR2 are SGHVS and FNYEAQ. This CDR3 contains 14 residues. The CDR3 is CASSLSGSPGTQYF. The CDR3 nucleotides read TGTGCCAGCAGCCTGTCCGGGTCCCCAGGGACGCAGTATTTT.

The gene calls are TRBV7-9 and TRBJ2-1; D remains unclear. The ends were cut back, 6 bases at V and 1 base at J, with 7 bases in the middle. The germline gives CDR1 SEHNR, CDR2 FQNEAQ (reference sequence). CDR3 size: 13 residues. The CDR3 loop reads CASSQRSYNEQFF. CDR3 nucleotide sequence: TGTGCCAGCAGTCAAAGATCCTACAATGAGCAGTTCTTC.

This clonotype was counted between two and nine times. The chain joins TRBV15 to TRBJ2-7, with 10 bases matching TRBD1. V shed 9 bases, J shed 5 bases, and the junction held 7 bases outside the gene matches. CDR3 length equals 13 residues. Per the germline V gene, CDR1 is LNHNV and CDR2 is YYDKDF (reference sequence). CDR3 bases: TGTGCCACGACCGGACAGGGGGTGAACGAGCAGTACTTC. Translating gives CATTGQGVNEQYF.

This clonotype turned up a few times. The chain couples TRBV13 to TRBJ2-2; the match to TRBD2 covers 11 bases. CDR3 size: 17 residues. Losses at the gene ends were 1 base for V and 6 bases for J; bases not matched to a gene: 7. Germline V gene data show CDR1 as PRHDT and CDR2 as FYEKMQ (reference sequence). In DNA form, the CDR3 reads TGTGCCAGCAGCTTAGTACTAGCGGGAGATCTGGCCGGGGAGCTGTTTTTT. Residues: CASSLVLAGDLAGELFF.

The J gene is TRBJ2-5, the V gene TRBV12-3 or TRBV12-4; the D is unclear. The V gene lost 8 bases and the J gene lost 7 bases, with 17 bases spanning the gap. This CDR3 region has 13 residues. The CDR3 nucleotides read TGTGCCAGCCAGAAAAGTTTAACGGTGACCCAGTACTTC. This translates into CASQKSLTVTQYF.

There are a few counts of this clonotype. This CDR3 is CASSSFEGVAYNEQFF. The CDR3 nucleotides are TGTGCCAGCAGCTCATTCGAGGGGGTTGCCTACAATGAGCAGTTCTTC. The chain carries TRBV11-2 and TRBJ2-1, with TRBD1 as a possible D gene (6 bases). This CDR3 has 16 residues. V was cut by 4 bases and J by 2 bases, with 15 bases left in between. CDR1 is SGHAT, CDR2 FQNNGV, per germline.

This clonotype was detected only a few times. The chain uses TRBV12-3 or TRBV12-4 and TRBJ2-5; D unresolved. CDR3 length: 13 amino acids. V was shortened by 5 bases and J by 5 bases, with 12 bases between the two germline ends. The CDR3 sequence is CASSPQTGETQYF. The CDR3 DNA sequence: TGTGCCAGCAGTCCCCAGACTGGGGAGACCCAGTACTTC.